This T cell receptor beta chain was documented in a study of T cell responses to AZD1222 COVID-19 vaccine. Study findings and constraints: Reportedly, nearly half the spike-specific TCRs target unmutated variant regions. Most donors were white British and more were female, and clonal diversity was possibly underestimated. Compared with day 0, the breadth and depth of the Spike-specific TCR repertoire rose significantly after two doses of AZD1222.

The table came from immunoSEQ multiplex PCR; TCRdb's copy has only in-frame clones and leaves some out. The sample comprises approximately 94,000 clones, about nine tenths of which are singletons, and around 1.8% rests with the top ten. Regarding this clone: The antigen is undetermined.

Germline V gives CDR1 ENHRY, CDR2 SYGVKD. Deletions cut 4 bases from V and 5 bases from J, with 11 bases between. CDR3 size: 13 residues. The receptor's source is an adult in good health. This rearrangement joins TRBV10-3 to TRBJ2-5; TRBD1 might be the D (5 bases). This specimen consisted of peripheral blood, obtained on day 0 of AZD1222 vaccination. CDR3 in DNA: TGTGCCATCAGTGTCAGGGTTATCGAGACCCAGTACTTC. This sequence encodes CAISVRVIETQYF.